This T cell receptor (beta chain) is from a study of blood T cell repertoires in COVID-19. At the level of the study: Acute and convalescent COVID-19 samples came from the United States, Italy and Spain.

Clones were read by immunoSEQ multiplex PCR, and TCRdb kept only the in-frame ones, dropping some. The table includes approximately 150,000 clones, less than 85% detected once. The CDR3 covers 15 residues. Trimming removed 3 bases from V and 5 bases from J; junction bases left unmatched: 8. CDR1 and CDR2 from the germline V gene are SGDLS and YYNGEE. Living in roughly 25 US areas, the participants were between roughly 18 and 90 years of age. The sequence was collected from a man between 60 and 75 years old who had recovered from COVID-19. J is TRBJ2-5 and V is TRBV9, with 9 nucleotides matching TRBD1. Material for sequencing was PBMCs or T cells enriched from blood (not recorded which). The CDR3 sequence is CASSGTGTGRETQYF. As DNA, the CDR3 is TGTGCCAGCAGCGGAACCGGGACAGGGCGGGAGACCCAGTACTTC. Complete variable domain (other parts from reference TRBV9 and TRBJ2-5): DSGVTQTPKHLITATGQRVTLRCSPRSGDLSVYWYQQSLDQGLQFLIQYYNGEERAKGNILERFSAQQFPDLHSELNLSSLELGDSALYFCASSGTGTGRETQYFGPGTRLLVL.